The 10 T cell receptor beta chains reported below all come from one sample, sequenced in a study of blood T cell repertoires in COVID-19. Sequenced by immunoSEQ multiplex PCR; TCRdb stores in-frame clones only, minus some. The sample yields around 240,000 clones, 75% to 90% seen once. Sequencing input: PBMCs or T cells enriched from blood (not recorded which). These receptor sequences come from a man aged 50-59 years who had been exposed to COVID-19.

V gene TRBV28 combines with J gene TRBJ2-7, with 9 bases that match TRBD2. The CDR3 totals 13 residues. J gave up 9 bases and V 2 bases, and 5 bases lay outside the gene matches. The germline V gene has CDR1 MDHEN and CDR2 SYDVKM. CDR3 amino acids: CASSLRLAGVQYV. The DNA of the CDR3 is TGTGCCAGCAGTTTACGATTAGCGGGAGTGCAGTACGTC.

This sequence joins TRBV4-1 and TRBJ2-1; 8 bases are shared with TRBD2. CDR1 is MGHRA, CDR2 YSYEKL, per germline. Trimming cost V 5 bases and J 5 bases; bases outside gene matches: 8. This CDR3 is built from 15 residues. The CDR3: CASSEGQREHNEQFF. Written as DNA, the CDR3 is TGCGCCAGCAGCGAAGGACAGCGGGAGCACAATGAGCAGTTCTTC.

The V and J genes are TRBV28 and TRBJ2-1; 8 bases are a match to TRBD1. The CDR3 is 16 residues long. CDR1 and CDR2 (germline): MDHEN, SYDVKM. Losses at the gene ends were 3 bases for V and 5 bases for J; bases not matched to a gene: 9. This chain's CDR3 is CASSFPGQGRDNEQFF. CDR3 DNA: TGTGCCAGCAGTTTCCCCGGACAGGGAAGGGACAATGAGCAGTTCTTC.

The chain joins TRBV5-1 to TRBJ2-5; TRBD2 matches 8 bases. Germline CDR1 SGHRS, CDR2 YFSETQ. The CDR3 sequence is 15 residues long. J was trimmed by 4 bases and V by 0 bases; bases with no gene match: 5. CDR3 nucleotides: TGCGCCAGCAGCTTGGGTTCGAGCGGGGGAGAGACCCAGTACTTC. Its protein product is CASSLGSSGGETQYF.

In DNA form, the CDR3 reads TGTGCCAGCAGTTTAGGGTCTAGCGGGGTGGCCCCGGGGAATGAGCAGTTCTTC. It yields the protein CASSLGSSGVAPGNEQFF. This rearrangement joins TRBV27 to TRBJ2-1, with TRBD2 identical over 9 bases. Germline lookup yields CDR1 MNHEY and CDR2 SMNVEV (reference sequence). The CDR3 has 18 residues. With 2 bases clipped from V and 7 bases from J, the junction kept 15 bases outside the gene matches.

The genes are TRBV5-5 and TRBJ2-1, with D possibly matching TRBD1 (6 bases). This CDR3 has 16 amino acids. Trimming left V 2 bases short and J 8 bases short, with 20 bases between. The germline V gene encodes CDR1 SGHKS and CDR2 YYEKEE (reference sequence). The CDR3: CASSLDPHREFDEQFF. CDR3 in DNA: TGTGCCAGCAGCTTAGACCCCCACAGGGAGTTTGATGAGCAGTTCTTC.

The chain links TRBV19 to TRBJ2-1; D possibly corresponds to TRBD1 (6 bases). Per germline, CDR1 LNHDA and CDR2 SQIVND (reference sequence). The CDR3 has 14 amino acids. Trimming took 6 bases from V and 5 from J, leaving 14 bases between them. The CDR3 is CASRQGPGDNEQFF. The CDR3, as DNA: TGTGCCAGTAGACAGGGTCCCGGGGACAATGAGCAGTTCTTC.

The rearrangement joins TRBV5-1 to TRBJ2-1, with TRBD2 matching 13 bases. The CDR3 totals 16 residues. Germline-derived CDR1 and CDR2 are SGHRS and YFSETQ. After removal of 4 bases from V and 9 bases from J, the junction contained 10 bases not matched to a gene. The CDR3 here is CASSPRTSGGESEQFF. CDR3 bases: TGCGCCAGCAGCCCCCGGACTAGCGGGGGAGAGAGTGAGCAGTTCTTC.

This chain uses TRBV5-4 with TRBJ1-2, with a tentative D call TRBD1 (6 bases). Trimming shortened V by 0 bases and J by 5 bases, and 11 bases separated the two germline ends. CDR1 is SGHNT and CDR2 is YYREEE in the germline V gene (reference sequence). The CDR3 sequence is 14 residues long. This CDR3 is CASSLAQGPYGYTF. The CDR3 DNA reads TGTGCCAGCAGCTTGGCGCAGGGGCCATATGGCTACACCTTC.

The chain combines TRBV5-1 with TRBJ2-7; 8 bases match TRBD2. The CDR3 spans 17 residues. Germline V gene data show CDR1 as SGHRS and CDR2 as YFSETQ. V lost 1 base to trimming and J lost 0 bases; unmatched junction nucleotides: 9. CDR3 sequence (DNA): TGCGCCAGCAGCTTGCCGGGGCGGGGGGCCTTCTCCTACGAGCAGTACTTC. This codes for CASSLPGRGAFSYEQYF.